A selection of T cell receptor beta chains follows, all from one sample in a study of blood T cell repertoires in COVID-19. Sequencing used immunoSEQ multiplex PCR; TCRdb keeps in-frame clones, though not all of them. The sample has 200,000 to 250,000 clones; roughly 87% are singletons. The sequenced sample consisted of PBMCs or T cells enriched from blood (not recorded which). These receptor sequences come from a man aged 30 to 39 in a cohort exposed to, infected with or recovered from COVID-19 (not recorded which). Each CDR3 is given with its conserved first and last residue. For some rows the clone size is stated as once, few or many, or as a class when expanded; others skip it.

j_call clone_size v_call cdr3_aa
TRBJ1-3 - TRBV9 CASSVHRTGGSSGNTIYF
TRBJ1-3 - TRBV7-2 CASSFQGSSGNTIYF
TRBJ2-2 many TRBV10-1 CASSEWTGGRPGELFF
TRBJ2-1 - TRBV5-1 CASSLEASGLYNEQFF
TRBJ1-1 - TRBV5-1 CASSQNRGLDAFF
TRBJ2-5 few TRBV3-1/TRBV3-2 CASSQEGLAGAGVETQYF
TRBJ2-1 - TRBV7-3 CASSSPGQGTPQPYNEQFF
TRBJ2-6 - TRBV11-1 CASRTESGANVLTF
TRBJ2-1 - TRBV9 CASTHDGRDPGYNEQFF
TRBJ2-3 - TRBV9 CASSVSLAGTDTQYF
TRBJ2-7 - TRBV9 CASSASGAPSYEQYF